This T cell receptor (beta chain) was found in a study of beta chain features in type 1 diabetes. V lost 0 bases, J lost 0 bases, and 7 bases lay in between. This CDR3 has 15 residues. The germline V gene encodes CDR1 SGHNT and CDR2 YYREEE (reference sequence). This clone has a handful of counts. Every bit of the isolated RNA underwent reverse transcription, so sequencing read expressed TCRB transcripts. Using immunoSEQ multiplex PCR, the repertoire was profiled, and TCRdb retains in-frame clones only, with some absent. The data show a few hundred thousand clones, about 14% seen once. The source material was naive CD4+ T cells from blood. This clonotype was obtained from a man aged 30 to 39 in good health. The rearrangement uses TRBV5-4 and TRBJ2-1; D call uncertain. CDR3 amino acids: CASSLAPSSYNEQFF. The CDR3 bases are TGTGCCAGCAGCTTGGCCCCAAGCTCCTACAATGAGCAGTTCTTC.